This TCR beta chain originates from a study of cytomegalovirus exposure and HLA in healthy donors. The V end lost 2 bases, the J end lost 7 bases, and 11 bases lay between the germline ends. CDR3 length: 13 residues. Germline V gives CDR1 SNHLY, CDR2 FYNNEI. As regards this clone: The same CDR3 can be traced to other DNA sequences in this sample.

Data came from immunoSEQ multiplex PCR; TCRdb stores just in-frame clones and leaves some out. The sample carries around 300,000 clones, approximately 88% recorded once. This clonotype originated in a man between 25 and 39 years old in good health and CMV-seronegative. Sequenced input: PBMCs. The chain carries TRBV2 and TRBJ2-5; possibly TRBD1 for D (5 bases). Here the CDR3 reads CASSEQGSGTQYF. Here the CDR3 DNA reads TGTGCCAGCAGTGAACAGGGTAGTGGGACCCAGTACTTC.